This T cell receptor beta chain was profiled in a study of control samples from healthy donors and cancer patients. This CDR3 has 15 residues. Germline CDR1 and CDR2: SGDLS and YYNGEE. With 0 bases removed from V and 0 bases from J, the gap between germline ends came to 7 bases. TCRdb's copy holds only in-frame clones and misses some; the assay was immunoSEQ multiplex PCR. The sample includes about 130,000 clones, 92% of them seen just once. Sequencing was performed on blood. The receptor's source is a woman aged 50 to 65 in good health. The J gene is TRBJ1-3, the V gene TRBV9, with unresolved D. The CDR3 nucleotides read TGTGCCAGCAGCGTAGAGGGTGGCTCTGGAAACACCATATATTTT. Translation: CASSVEGGSGNTIYF.